Following are 8 T cell receptor beta chains from one sample sequenced in a study of molecular identifiers for immune sequencing clone quantification. TCRdb re-called the PCR reads with MiXCR, one entry per CDR3 protein. The sample carries nearly 650,000 distinct CDR3 sequences, about 25% recorded once. The sequenced sample consisted of naive CD8+ T cells from blood, with Jurkat cell RNA spiked in. Specified subset: FACS-sorted CD8+CD4-CCR7+CD45RA+ naive T cells. All receptors derive from a human donor in good health. Some libraries in this study had Jurkat cell RNA spiked in.

Worth noting for this clonotype: Since a much larger clone is just one base distant, this may be a read error. The chain couples TRBV7-9 to TRBJ2-7, with 8 positions matching TRBD1. This CDR3 has 17 residues. The J segment lost 1 base and the V segment lost 5 bases, leaving 13 bases of the junction unmatched. CDR1 is SEHNR, CDR2 FQNEAQ, per germline (reference sequence). CDR3: CASSGPRQGKPSYEQYF. The CDR3, as DNA: TGTGCCAGCAGCGGCCCAAGACAGGGGAAACCGTCCTACGAGCAGTACTTC. The whole variable domain, filled in from reference TRBV7-9 and TRBJ2-7, reads DTGVSQNPRHKITKRGQNVTFRCDPISEHNRLYWYRQTLGQGPEFLTYFQNEAQLEKSRLLSDRFSAERPKGSFSTLEIQRTEQGDSAMYLCASSGPRQGKPSYEQYFGPGTRLTVT.

This clonotype appeared a few times. This chain links TRBV4-3 with TRBJ1-1; no clear D gene. Germline CDR1 reads LGHNA; CDR2 reads YSLEER. V was pared by 1 base and J by 1 base, with 10 bases between. The CDR3 totals 15 residues. CDR3 region: CASSQGPEPNTEAFF. The CDR3 nucleotides are TGCGCCAGCAGCCAAGGTCCGGAGCCGAACACTGAAGCTTTCTTT.

Many counts were recorded for this clonotype. This rearrangement joins TRBV7-3 to TRBJ2-1; TRBD2 is a possible D gene (6 bases). CDR1 and CDR2 from the germline V gene are SGHTA and FQGTGA. V lost 0 bases and J 4 bases, leaving 13 bases between the germline ends. There are 16 residues in the CDR3. CDR3 loop: CASSLTYGRIYNEQFF. CDR3 in DNA: TGTGCCAGCAGCTTAACTTACGGGAGAATTTACAATGAGCAGTTCTTC.

Regarding this clonotype: A single base separates this from a much larger clone, so it may be a read error. The V and J genes are TRBV7-9 and TRBJ2-3; TRBD1 is a possible D gene (7 bases). CDR1 and CDR2 from the germline V gene are SEHNR and FQNEAQ (reference sequence). The CDR3 sequence is 16 residues long. The CDR3 DNA follows: TGTGCCAGCAGCTCCCAGGGGGGTGTGAGCATAGATACGCAGTATTTT. Translation gives CASSSQGGVSIDTQYF. The whole variable domain, filled in from reference TRBV7-9 and TRBJ2-3, reads DTGVSQNPRHKITKRGQNVTFRCDPISEHNRLYWYRQTLGQGPEFLTYFQNEAQLEKSRLLSDRFSAERPKGSFSTLEIQRTEQGDSAMYLCASSSQGGVSIDTQYFGPGTRLTVL.

This clonotype was counted ten times or more. The chain recombines TRBV28 with TRBJ2-7; D tentatively fits TRBD1 or TRBD2 (5 bases each). This CDR3 comprises 14 residues. V lost 8 bases and J lost 3, with 17 bases in between. The germline CDR1 and CDR2 sequences are MDHEN and SYDVKM. The CDR3 here is CASDGTDELYEQYF. The CDR3 nucleotides read TGTGCCAGCGACGGGACGGACGAACTCTACGAGCAGTACTTC.

In its sample, this clonotype was seen a few times. V is TRBV30 and J is TRBJ2-3; the D is unclear. Germline CDR1 reads GTSNPN; CDR2 reads SVGIG (reference sequence). Trimming pared 2 bases from V and 10 bases from J, leaving 13 bases between. The CDR3 runs 12 residues. The CDR3: CAWSTDGQAQYF. CDR3 sequence (DNA): TGTGCCTGGAGTACTGACGGGCAAGCGCAGTATTTT.

This clonotype was counted a few times. J is TRBJ2-3 and V is TRBV3-2; the D call TRBD1 from the table was never checked on the DNA. TRBV3-2 is shown as a pseudogene. The CDR3 runs to 16 residues. The CDR3 reads CASSQDVGEPPDTQYF. Written as DNA, the CDR3 is TGTGCCAGCAGCCAAGATGTGGGGGAGCCTCCAGATACGCAGTATTTT.

The chain recombines TRBV4-3 with TRBJ2-3; D unresolved. Germline assignment: CDR1 LGHNA and CDR2 YSLEER. There are 18 residues in the CDR3. V dropped 0 bases and J dropped 2 bases, with 18 bases sitting between them. The CDR3: CASSQDRATPLTTDTQYF. The CDR3 bases are TGCGCCAGCAGCCAAGATAGAGCGACACCTTTGACCACAGATACGCAGTATTTT.